Listed below are T cell receptor beta chains from one sample, sequenced in a study of T-cell reconstitution after alpha-beta-depleted transplantation in children. In TCRdb, the PCR reads were re-called with MiXCR into one record per CDR3 protein. The sample yields over 3,000 distinct CDR3 sequences, about 8.2% seen once. The starting material was PBMCs, mostly from graft donor cells, obtained 180 days after TCRalphabeta/CD19-depleted stem cell transplant. The receptor source for this set is a male patient aged 2 to 9 who had a stem cell transplant for acute lymphoblastic leukemia, so the T cells may come from the graft donor. The CDR3 runs from the conserved cysteine through the conserved F or W. A D gene is named only where the DNA matches it firmly. Size tells how often a clone was seen (once, few, many) or the class of an expanded clone, and some rows leave it out.

j_gene: TRBJ2-7; abundance: many; d_gene: TRBD1; v_gene: TRBV3-1; CDR3aa: CASSPLGQANSYEQYF; CDR3nt: TGTGCCAGCAGCCCGCTTGGACAGGCGAACTCCTACGAGCAGTACTTC
j_gene: TRBJ2-5; abundance: -; d_gene: TRBD2; v_gene: TRBV6-5; CDR3aa: CASSYARLAGETQYF; CDR3nt: TGTGCCAGCAGTTACGCGAGGCTAGCGGGAGAGACCCAGTACTTC
j_gene: TRBJ1-1; abundance: many; d_gene: -; v_gene: TRBV7-9; CDR3aa: CASSQGRGLEEAFF; CDR3nt: TGTGCCAGCAGCCAGGGGAGGGGACTCGAGGAAGCTTTCTTT
j_gene: TRBJ1-1; abundance: many; d_gene: -; v_gene: TRBV5-1; CDR3aa: CASSLGLGGAEAFF; CDR3nt: TGCGCCAGCAGCTTGGGTTTGGGGGGGGCTGAAGCTTTCTTT
j_gene: TRBJ1-2; abundance: few; d_gene: -; v_gene: TRBV11-2; CDR3aa: CASSLILGQIKNYGYTF; CDR3nt: TGTGCCAGCAGCTTAATTTTAGGACAGATCAAAAACTATGGCTACACCTTC
j_gene: TRBJ2-2; abundance: -; d_gene: TRBD1; v_gene: TRBV5-4; CDR3aa: CARRPGGVAGELFF; CDR3nt: TGTGCCAGGAGACCAGGGGGCGTCGCCGGGGAGCTGTTTTTT
j_gene: TRBJ2-1; abundance: -; d_gene: TRBD2; v_gene: TRBV11-2; CDR3aa: CASSPGTRNEQFF; CDR3nt: TGTGCCAGCAGCCCCGGGACTAGAAATGAGCAGTTCTTC
j_gene: TRBJ1-1; abundance: many; d_gene: -; v_gene: TRBV4-1; CDR3aa: CASSQGGRQLNTEAFF; CDR3nt: TGCGCCAGCAGCCAAGGGGGAAGGCAGTTGAACACTGAAGCTTTCTTT
j_gene: TRBJ1-5; abundance: many; d_gene: -; v_gene: TRBV10-3; CDR3aa: CAISESVGVQPQHF; CDR3nt: TGTGCCATCAGTGAGTCGGTGGGAGTGCAGCCCCAGCATTTT
j_gene: TRBJ1-2; abundance: -; d_gene: -; v_gene: TRBV19; CDR3aa: CASSPRNQRGTYGYTF; CDR3nt: TGTGCCAGTAGCCCAAGGAACCAACGAGGGACGTATGGCTACACCTTC
j_gene: TRBJ2-7; abundance: few; d_gene: TRBD2; v_gene: TRBV7-9; CDR3aa: CASSLAASGRTYEQYF; CDR3nt: TGTGCCAGCAGCTTAGCGGCTAGCGGGAGGACCTACGAGCAGTACTTC
j_gene: TRBJ2-1; abundance: -; d_gene: TRBD2; v_gene: TRBV20-1; CDR3aa: CSAPIIPGLAGVGSYNEQFF; CDR3nt: TGCAGTGCGCCAATCATCCCGGGACTAGCGGGAGTTGGGTCCTACAATGAGCAGTTCTTC
j_gene: TRBJ2-7; abundance: -; d_gene: -; v_gene: TRBV5-6; CDR3aa: CAMSPGGLGEQYF; CDR3nt: TGTGCCATGAGCCCCGGTGGGCTCGGCGAGCAGTACTTC
j_gene: TRBJ2-4; abundance: many; d_gene: TRBD2; v_gene: TRBV7-8; CDR3aa: CASSLGPGLAGGPKNIQYF; CDR3nt: TGTGCCAGCAGCTTAGGGCCGGGACTAGCGGGGGGACCCAAAAACATTCAGTACTTC
j_gene: TRBJ2-3; abundance: many; d_gene: -; v_gene: TRBV5-1; CDR3aa: CASSLGVLDTQYF; CDR3nt: TGCGCCAGCAGCTTAGGGGTTTTGGATACGCAGTATTTT
j_gene: TRBJ2-3; abundance: medium-sized; d_gene: -; v_gene: TRBV5-1; CDR3aa: CASSLEGDTQYF; CDR3nt: TGCGCCAGCAGCTTGGAAGGGGATACGCAGTATTTT
j_gene: TRBJ1-5; abundance: many; d_gene: -; v_gene: TRBV4-2; CDR3aa: CASSQREGWQPQHF; CDR3nt: TGTGCCAGCAGCCAGAGGGAGGGATGGCAGCCCCAGCATTTT
j_gene: TRBJ2-5; abundance: medium-sized; d_gene: -; v_gene: TRBV5-6; CDR3aa: CASSLGWLETQYF; CDR3nt: TGTGCCAGCAGCTTGGGGTGGTTAGAGACCCAGTACTTC
j_gene: TRBJ2-3; abundance: many; d_gene: -; v_gene: TRBV7-9; CDR3aa: CASSFVLGGADTDTQYF; CDR3nt: TGTGCCAGCAGTTTTGTCCTTGGGGGGGCGGACACAGATACGCAGTATTTT
j_gene: TRBJ2-1; abundance: -; d_gene: -; v_gene: TRBV21-1; CDR3aa: CASSKVEYNEQFF; CDR3nt: TGTGCCAGCAGCAAAGTAGAATACAATGAGCAGTTCTTC
j_gene: TRBJ2-5; abundance: many; d_gene: -; v_gene: TRBV13; CDR3aa: CASSLGWGNQETQYF; CDR3nt: TGTGCCAGCAGCTTAGGCTGGGGGAATCAAGAGACCCAGTACTTC
j_gene: TRBJ1-2; abundance: medium-sized; d_gene: TRBD1; v_gene: TRBV7-9; CDR3aa: CASSRQGFRYGYTF; CDR3nt: TGTGCCAGCAGCCGACAGGGCTTTCGCTATGGCTACACCTTC
j_gene: TRBJ1-2; abundance: many; d_gene: TRBD1; v_gene: TRBV2; CDR3aa: CASSVPTDRVHGYTF; CDR3nt: TGTGCCAGCAGTGTTCCTACGGACAGGGTCCATGGCTACACCTTC
j_gene: TRBJ1-2; abundance: many; d_gene: TRBD1; v_gene: TRBV9; CDR3aa: CASSARGRLNYGYTF; CDR3nt: TGTGCCAGCAGCGCCAGGGGGCGCTTGAACTATGGCTACACCTTC